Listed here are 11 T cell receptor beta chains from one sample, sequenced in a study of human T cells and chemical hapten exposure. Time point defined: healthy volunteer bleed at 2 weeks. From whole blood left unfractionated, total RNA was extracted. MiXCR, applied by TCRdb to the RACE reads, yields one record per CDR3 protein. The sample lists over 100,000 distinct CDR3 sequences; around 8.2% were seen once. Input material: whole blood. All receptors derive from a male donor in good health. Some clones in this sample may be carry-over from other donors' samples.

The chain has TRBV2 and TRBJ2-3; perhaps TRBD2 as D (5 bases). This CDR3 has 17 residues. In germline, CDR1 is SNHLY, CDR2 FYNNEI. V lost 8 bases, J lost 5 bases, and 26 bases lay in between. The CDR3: CASLIHPYEKEGDTQYF. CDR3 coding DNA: TGTGCCAGCCTGATTCACCCTTATGAAAAAGAGGGAGATACGCAGTATTTT.

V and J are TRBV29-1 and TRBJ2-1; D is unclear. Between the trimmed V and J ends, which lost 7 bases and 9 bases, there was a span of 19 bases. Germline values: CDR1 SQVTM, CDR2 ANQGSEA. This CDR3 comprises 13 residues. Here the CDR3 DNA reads TGCAGCGCTCAAAGCGTGGAAGAAGGTGAGCAGTTCTTC. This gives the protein CSAQSVEEGEQFF.

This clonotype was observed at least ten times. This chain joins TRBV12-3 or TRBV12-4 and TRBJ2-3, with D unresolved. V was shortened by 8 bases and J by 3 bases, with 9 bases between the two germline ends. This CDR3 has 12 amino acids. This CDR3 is CASGMPTDTQYF. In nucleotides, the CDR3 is TGTGCCAGCGGGATGCCTACAGATACGCAGTATTTT.

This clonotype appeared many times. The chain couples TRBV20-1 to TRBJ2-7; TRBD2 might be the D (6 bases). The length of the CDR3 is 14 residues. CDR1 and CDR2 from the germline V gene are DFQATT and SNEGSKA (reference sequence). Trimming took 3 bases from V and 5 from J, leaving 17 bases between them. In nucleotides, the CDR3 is TGCAGTGCTAGTACACTAGCCAGGACCGACGAGCAGTACTTC. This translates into CSASTLARTDEQYF.

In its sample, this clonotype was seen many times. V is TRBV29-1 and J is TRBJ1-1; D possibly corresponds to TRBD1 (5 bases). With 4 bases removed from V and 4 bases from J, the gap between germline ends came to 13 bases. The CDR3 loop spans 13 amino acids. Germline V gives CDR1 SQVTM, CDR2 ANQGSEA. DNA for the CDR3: TGCAGCGTTGGACCGGGGGTGACCACTGAAGCTTTCTTT. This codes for CSVGPGVTTEAFF.

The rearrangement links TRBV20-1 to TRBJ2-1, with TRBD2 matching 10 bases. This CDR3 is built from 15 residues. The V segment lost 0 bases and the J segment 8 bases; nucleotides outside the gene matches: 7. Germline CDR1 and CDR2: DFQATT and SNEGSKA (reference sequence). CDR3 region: CSARDSSGRKDEQFF. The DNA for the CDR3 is TGCAGTGCTAGAGATTCTAGCGGGAGAAAGGATGAGCAGTTCTTC.

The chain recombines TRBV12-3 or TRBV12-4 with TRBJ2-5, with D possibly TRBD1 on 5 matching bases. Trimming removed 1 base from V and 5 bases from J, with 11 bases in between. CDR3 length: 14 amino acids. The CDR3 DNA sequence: TGTGCCAGCAGTTTAGGTGCACAGGCGGAGACCCAGTACTTC. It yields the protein CASSLGAQAETQYF.

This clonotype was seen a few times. Written as DNA, the CDR3 is TGTGCCAGCAGACGTCCCGGGACAGGATTGAACACTGAAGCTTTCTTT. Its protein product is CASRRPGTGLNTEAFF. The chain is built from TRBV6-2 or TRBV6-3 and TRBJ1-1, with 8 bases aligning to TRBD1. V lost 6 bases, J lost 0 bases, and 9 bases stayed unmatched. The CDR3 totals 16 residues. CDR1 is MNHEY and CDR2 is SVGEGT in the germline V gene.

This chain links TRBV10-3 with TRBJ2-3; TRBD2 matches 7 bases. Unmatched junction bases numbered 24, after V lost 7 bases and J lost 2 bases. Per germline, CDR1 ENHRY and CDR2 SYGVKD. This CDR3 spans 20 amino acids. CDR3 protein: CAIKQIPRDPGGDYTDTQYF. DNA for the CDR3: TGTGCCATCAAGCAAATTCCCCGGGACCCAGGCGGGGACTACACAGATACGCAGTATTTT.

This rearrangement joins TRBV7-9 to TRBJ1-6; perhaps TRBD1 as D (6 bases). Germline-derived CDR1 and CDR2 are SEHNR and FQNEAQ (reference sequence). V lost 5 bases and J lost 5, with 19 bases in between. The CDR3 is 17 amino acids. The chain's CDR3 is CASSPPWGDKNNSPLHF. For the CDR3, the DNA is TGTGCCAGCAGCCCGCCGTGGGGGGACAAAAATAATTCACCCCTCCACTTT.

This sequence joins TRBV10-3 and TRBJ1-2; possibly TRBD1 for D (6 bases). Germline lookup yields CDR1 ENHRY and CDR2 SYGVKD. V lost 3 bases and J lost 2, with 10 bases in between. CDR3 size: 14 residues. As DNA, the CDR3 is TGTGCCATCAGTGAATCCCAGGGGAACTATGGCTACACCTTC. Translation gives CAISESQGNYGYTF.